The 19 T cell receptor beta chains below come from one sample, sequenced in a study of neurological immune-mediated disorders. TCRdb ran MiXCR on the 5' RACE reads and lists one entry per CDR3 protein. The data contain tens of thousands of distinct CDR3 sequences, around a tenth of them singletons. Sequences were obtained from PBMCs. These receptors all come from a man between 40 and 49 years old in good health.

This clonotype was seen at least ten times. This rearrangement joins TRBV10-3 to TRBJ2-1, with TRBD2 identical over 8 bases. V lost 0 bases, J lost 10 bases, and 8 bases stayed unmatched. The CDR3 contains 15 residues. Looked up from germline, CDR1 is ENHRY and CDR2 is SYGVKD. CDR3 in DNA: TGTGCCATCAGTGAGTCGACTCTGTCTAGCGGGGAGCAGTTCTTC. Translated: CAISESTLSSGEQFF.

This clonotype was observed at least ten times. V is TRBV19 and J is TRBJ2-6; D ambiguous. CDR1 is LNHDA and CDR2 is SQIVND in the germline V gene (reference sequence). CDR3 length equals 15 residues. V was shortened by 5 bases and J by 0 bases, with 8 bases between the two germline ends. The CDR3 loop reads CASSPGSSGANVLTF. Here the CDR3 DNA reads TGTGCCAGTAGTCCCGGTAGCTCTGGGGCCAACGTCCTGACTTTC.

This clonotype was found a few times. This chain connects TRBV28 to TRBJ2-1; 14 bases fit TRBD2. CDR3 length equals 17 residues. Germline V gene sequence: CDR1 MDHEN, CDR2 SYDVKM. Losses at the gene ends were 5 bases for V and 4 bases for J; bases not matched to a gene: 7. CDR3 nucleotide sequence: TGTGCCAGCAGTGAAACGGGACTAGCGGGGGCTTACAATGAGCAGTTCTTC. It yields the protein CASSETGLAGAYNEQFF.

This clonotype has a count of ten or more. The V and J genes are TRBV7-2 and TRBJ2-1; D possibly uses TRBD1 or TRBD2 (5 bases each). The germline gives CDR1 SGHTA, CDR2 FQGNSA. The CDR3 has 14 amino acids. V gave up 7 bases and J gave up 6 bases, with 16 bases separating them. Here the CDR3 DNA reads TGTGCCAGCACCTTTGGGTGGGGGAGCAATGAGCAGTTCTTC. Translated: CASTFGWGSNEQFF. The full variable domain, its missing parts supplied by reference TRBV7-2 and TRBJ2-1, is GAGVSQSPSNKVTEKGKDVELRCDPISGHTALYWYRQSLGQGLEFLIYFQGNSAPDKSGLPSDRFSAERTGGSVSTLTIQRTQQEDSAVYLCASTFGWGSNEQFFGPGTRLTVL.

This clonotype has a count of ten or more. V gene TRBV5-1 combines with J gene TRBJ2-7; D remains unclear. Trimming cost V 4 bases and J 7 bases, with 12 bases left between them. In germline, CDR1 is SGHRS, CDR2 YFSETQ. The CDR3 spans 12 residues. The CDR3 DNA reads as TGCGCCAGCAGCGATTTCCTTCAAGAGCAGTACTTC. Amino acid sequence: CASSDFLQEQYF.

This clonotype has at least ten counts. This rearrangement joins TRBV5-1 to TRBJ1-6; D is possibly TRBD1 (5 bases). Germline CDR1 is SGHRS and CDR2 is YFSETQ. The germline V and J ends were trimmed by 0 bases and 5 bases, with 15 bases remaining between them. The CDR3 loop spans 17 amino acids. This chain's CDR3 is CASSLVLRDGHNSPLHF. CDR3 bases: TGCGCCAGCAGCTTGGTGCTCCGGGACGGACATAATTCACCCCTCCACTTT.

This clonotype was seen ten or more times. V is TRBV27 and J is TRBJ1-2, with a tentative D call TRBD1 (5 bases). V lost 4 bases, J lost 8 bases, and 17 bases lay in between. Germline V lookup: CDR1 MNHEY, CDR2 SMNVEV (reference sequence). This CDR3 contains 14 residues. Here the CDR3 reads CASSSRGRTRGYTF. The CDR3 DNA reads as TGTGCCAGCAGTTCCCGGGGACGGACCCGAGGCTACACCTTC.

This clonotype was observed many times. The chain joins TRBV5-1 to TRBJ1-1, with D maybe TRBD1 (5 bases). CDR1 SGHRS and CDR2 YFSETQ come from the germline V gene. The CDR3 length is 16 residues. The germline V and J ends were trimmed by 4 bases and 5 bases, with 21 bases remaining between them. For the CDR3, the DNA is TGCGCCAGCAGCCATCACGGGACTTCGGGGGGGACTGAAGCTTTCTTT. This codes for CASSHHGTSGGTEAFF.

This clonotype was seen repeatedly, ten times or more. The chain uses TRBV4-2 and TRBJ2-1, with D perhaps TRBD1 (6 bases). Germline CDR1 and CDR2: LGHNA and YNFKEQ. The CDR3 covers 17 residues. Between the trimmed V and J ends, which lost 0 bases and 0 bases, there was a span of 12 bases. CDR3 DNA sequence: TGTGCCAGCAGCCAAGATTACCAGGGGCTCTCCTACAATGAGCAGTTCTTC. Protein: CASSQDYQGLSYNEQFF.

This clonotype was recorded many times. V usage is TRBV7-2 and J usage is TRBJ2-2; possibly TRBD1 for D (6 bases). The CDR3 loop spans 13 amino acids. Trimming stripped 6 bases from V and 6 bases from J, with 11 bases between. Looked up from germline, CDR1 is SGHTA and CDR2 is FQGNSA. The CDR3 is CASSRGLAGELFF. CDR3 coding DNA: TGTGCCAGCAGTAGGGGGTTAGCCGGGGAGCTGTTTTTT.

The rearrangement links TRBV20-1 to TRBJ1-3; 7 nucleotides match TRBD1. The germline V gene encodes CDR1 DFQATT and CDR2 SNEGSKA (reference sequence). Losses at the gene ends were 5 bases for V and 1 base for J; bases not matched to a gene: 5. This CDR3 has 14 amino acids. This chain's CDR3 is CSAPDRISGNTIYF. CDR3 DNA: TGCAGTGCTCCGGACAGGATATCTGGAAACACCATATATTTT.

This clonotype was observed many times. The genes are TRBV20-1 and TRBJ2-5; a weak D match, TRBD2 (6 bases). The CDR3 consists of 13 residues. The V gene lost 2 bases and the J gene lost 2 bases, with 9 bases spanning the gap. Germline values: CDR1 DFQATT, CDR2 SNEGSKA (reference sequence). The CDR3 DNA sequence: TGCAGTGCTAGAATGGGGGGACAAGAGACCCAGTACTTC. Protein product: CSARMGGQETQYF.

This clonotype was counted ten times or more. The chain combines TRBV5-1 with TRBJ2-3; D may be TRBD2 (6 bases). The CDR3 consists of 18 residues. Germline V gene sequence: CDR1 SGHRS, CDR2 YFSETQ. Trimming took off 3 bases at V and 1 base at J, with 21 bases between the two ends. This chain's CDR3 is CASSWPGLGGAGTDTQYF. CDR3 in DNA: TGCGCCAGCAGCTGGCCCGGATTGGGGGGAGCGGGCACAGATACGCAGTATTTT.

This clonotype was detected only a few times. V and J are TRBV9 and TRBJ1-1, with a weak D call TRBD1 (6 bases). V was shortened by 3 bases and J by 2 bases, with 11 bases between the two germline ends. The germline V gene encodes CDR1 SGDLS and CDR2 YYNGEE. This CDR3 has 14 residues. The CDR3 sequence is CASSALQGNTEAFF. CDR3 DNA: TGTGCCAGCAGCGCCCTACAGGGAAACACTGAAGCTTTCTTT. The variable domain in full, completed from reference TRBV9 and TRBJ1-1, reads DSGVTQTPKHLITATGQRVTLRCSPRSGDLSVYWYQQSLDQGLQFLIQYYNGEERAKGNILERFSAQQFPDLHSELNLSSLELGDSALYFCASSALQGNTEAFFGQGTRLTVV.

The chain couples TRBV6-9 to TRBJ2-2; perhaps D is TRBD1 or TRBD2 (5 bases each). V was shortened by 0 bases and J by 2 bases, with 10 bases between the two germline ends. The germline V gene encodes CDR1 MNHGY and CDR2 SVAAGI. The CDR3 length is 16 residues. CDR3 residues: CASSYSRGPNTGELFF. CDR3 DNA: TGTGCCAGCAGTTATTCCCGGGGCCCCAACACCGGGGAGCTGTTTTTT.

For this clonotype: A read error may account for a junction end that differs from germline. The chain carries TRBV29-1 and TRBJ2-1; D possibly corresponds to TRBD2 (5 bases). The V gene's germline CDR1 is SQVTM and CDR2 ANQGSEA. CDR3 length equals 12 residues. CDR3 nucleotide sequence: TGCAGCGTTGGGGAGTTTCACAATGATCAGTTCTTC. Its translation: CSVGEFHNDQFF.

This clonotype has ten or more counts. V usage is TRBV5-1 and J usage is TRBJ2-1, with 9 bases aligning to TRBD1. With 7 bases clipped from V and 5 bases from J, the junction kept 7 bases outside the gene matches. CDR3 length equals 14 residues. CDR1 is SGHRS, CDR2 YFSETQ, per germline. CDR3 amino acids: CASVHGTGNNEQFF. CDR3 DNA: TGCGCCAGCGTTCATGGGACAGGGAACAATGAGCAGTTCTTC.

This clonotype has a count of ten or more. This chain connects TRBV20-1 to TRBJ2-1; TRBD2 agrees at 9 bases. The CDR3 has 15 residues. V was pared by 0 bases and J by 9 bases, with 9 bases of the junction left unmatched. Germline CDR1 is DFQATT and CDR2 is SNEGSKA (reference sequence). This CDR3 reads CSARDLRGGWGEQFF. The CDR3 bases are TGCAGTGCTAGAGATCTGCGGGGGGGGTGGGGTGAGCAGTTCTTC.

This clonotype showed up many times. This chain joins TRBV5-1 and TRBJ2-3; possible D gene TRBD1, 6 bases. Trimming took off 0 bases at V and 0 bases at J, with 11 bases between the two ends. This CDR3 region has 16 residues. Germline CDR1 is SGHRS and CDR2 is YFSETQ. Written as DNA, the CDR3 is TGCGCCAGCAGCTTGGTTGGGGGCCTCAGCACAGATACGCAGTATTTT. This translates into CASSLVGGLSTDTQYF.